This entry lists 19 T cell receptor beta chains sequenced from one sample in a study of cytomegalovirus exposure and HLA in healthy donors. PCR employed 60 Vbeta and 13 Jbeta primers. Generated by immunoSEQ multiplex PCR, the TCRdb table keeps only in-frame clones and is missing some. The sample contains 150,000 to 200,000 clones, over 70% of which appear only once. Sequencing was performed on PBMCs. Source of these receptors: a woman aged 25 to 39 in good health and CMV-seronegative.

The gene calls are TRBV18 and TRBJ2-7; no reliable D call. The V and J ends lost 2 bases and 0 bases respectively, with 5 bases between them. Germline-derived CDR1 and CDR2 are KGHSH and LQKENI. There are 13 residues in the CDR3. This CDR3 reads CASSPYSSYEQYF. The CDR3 DNA is TGTGCCAGCTCACCATACTCCTCCTACGAGCAGTACTTC. Filled out from reference TRBV18 and TRBJ2-7, the complete variable domain reads NAGVMQNPRHLVRRRGQEARLRCSPMKGHSHVYWYRQLPEEGLKFMVYLQKENIIDESGMPKERFSAEFPKEGPSILRIQQVVRGDSAAYFCASSPYSSYEQYFGPGTRLTVT.

This clone was seen a handful of times. The gene calls are TRBV5-4 and TRBJ1-2; D possibly corresponds to TRBD1 (5 bases). The germline CDR1 and CDR2 sequences are SGHNT and YYREEE (reference sequence). The ends were cut back, 7 bases at V and 4 bases at J, with 14 bases in the middle. This CDR3 region has 13 residues. DNA for the CDR3: TGTGCCAGCTCACTGGGGGAGGTCTATGGCTACACCTTC. It translates to CASSLGEVYGYTF.

This clone was found once. The rearrangement uses TRBV28 and TRBJ1-2; D remains unclear. Per germline, CDR1 MDHEN and CDR2 SYDVKM. CDR3 size: 13 residues. Trimming took off 6 bases at V and 1 base at J, with 9 bases between the two ends. The CDR3 region has the DNA TGTGCCAGCAGCACCGCTATTAACTATGGCTACACCTTC. As protein: CASSTAINYGYTF.

V and J are TRBV19 and TRBJ1-3; no reliable D call. From germline, CDR1 is LNHDA and CDR2 SQIVND (reference sequence). Trimming removed 8 bases from V and 0 bases from J, with 14 bases in between. The CDR3 spans 15 residues. The CDR3 sequence is CASRKDFSSGNTIYF. CDR3 bases: TGTGCCAGTCGAAAGGACTTTTCCTCTGGAAACACCATATATTTT.

This chain joins TRBV5-1 and TRBJ2-5; 8 nucleotides align to TRBD1. V shed 4 bases, J shed 4 bases, and the junction held 12 bases outside the gene matches. This CDR3 has 16 amino acids. Germline lookup yields CDR1 SGHRS and CDR2 YFSETQ. Written as DNA, the CDR3 is TGCGCCAGCAGCCCGGCCACAGGGGGGTCTGGAGAGACCCAGTACTTC. Amino acid sequence: CASSPATGGSGETQYF.

J is TRBJ2-5 and V is TRBV6-5; a weak D match, TRBD2 (6 bases). CDR3 length equals 13 residues. In germline, CDR1 is MNHEY, CDR2 SVGAGI. Trimming pared 7 bases from V and 5 bases from J, leaving 14 bases between. The DNA for the CDR3 is TGTGCCAGCACGGAGGGGTCTGGGGAGACCCAGTACTTC. This gives the protein CASTEGSGETQYF.

Regarding this clone: The CDR3 does not close with the conserved phenylalanine or tryptophan, likely indicating a read error. The DNA of the CDR3 is TGTGCCAGCAGCTTAGGGGCTAATGAAAAACTGTTTTGT. It is translated as CASSLGANEKLFC. The rearrangement links TRBV7-9 to TRBJ1-4, with D unresolved. V lost 1 base and J 3 bases, leaving 3 bases between the germline ends. This CDR3 comprises 13 residues. In germline, CDR1 is SEHNR, CDR2 FQNEAQ (reference sequence).

This chain links TRBV29-1 with TRBJ2-5, with 8 bases matching TRBD1. The germline gives CDR1 SQVTM, CDR2 ANQGSEA. The V segment lost 7 bases and the J segment 1 base; nucleotides outside the gene matches: 2. There are 12 residues in the CDR3. The CDR3, as DNA: TGCAGCGCCGGACAGGGCCAAGAGACCCAGTACTTC. This encodes CSAGQGQETQYF.

Comment on this clone: The junction does not match germline at one end; this may be a read error. The J gene is TRBJ2-5, the V gene TRBV7-9; tentatively, D is TRBD2 (6 bases). The CDR3 runs to 17 residues. Germline-derived CDR1 and CDR2 are SEHNR and FQNEAQ (reference sequence). The CDR3 nucleotides are TGTTCCAGCAGCCCCCGGTGGGGGGAAAATCGCCAAGAGACCCAGTACTTC. This sequence encodes CSSSPRWGENRQETQYF.

V gene TRBV7-2 combines with J gene TRBJ2-5; 13 positions agree with TRBD2. The CDR3 covers 15 residues. V was clipped by 4 bases and J by 3 bases; unmatched bases: 2. Germline lookup yields CDR1 SGHTA and CDR2 FQGNSA. The CDR3 region is CASSSGTSGKETQYF. CDR3 DNA: TGTGCCAGCAGCTCTGGGACTAGCGGGAAAGAGACCCAGTACTTC.

This sequence joins TRBV28 and TRBJ1-5; D call uncertain. CDR1 is MDHEN, CDR2 SYDVKM, per germline. CDR3 size: 16 residues. Trimming stripped 3 bases from V and 5 bases from J, with 17 bases between. CDR3 coding DNA: TGTGCCAGCAGTTTCCGGTGGCAGGAAGGCGATCAGCCCCAGCATTTT. Translated, it gives CASSFRWQEGDQPQHF.

The chain employs TRBV7-6 and TRBJ2-3, with 8 bases fitting TRBD2. Germline V lookup: CDR1 SGHVS, CDR2 FNYEAQ. The V and J ends lost 0 bases and 0 bases, in that order; junction bases with no gene match: 5. This CDR3 region has 17 residues. CDR3 residues: CASSLAQTSASTDTQYF. DNA for the CDR3: TGTGCCAGCAGCTTAGCCCAGACTAGCGCTAGCACAGATACGCAGTATTTT.

The chain carries TRBV5-5 and TRBJ2-7; 9 nucleotides match TRBD1. The germline gives CDR1 SGHKS, CDR2 YYEKEE (reference sequence). The CDR3 contains 17 residues. J gave up 4 bases and V 0 bases, and 11 bases lay outside the gene matches. DNA of the CDR3: TGTGCCAGCAGCTTGGCCTTCCCGGGACAGGGAATTTACGAGCAGTACTTC. Translation gives CASSLAFPGQGIYEQYF.

The genes are TRBV2 and TRBJ1-4, with TRBD1 matching over 7 bases. This CDR3 has 15 residues. CDR1 and CDR2 (germline): SNHLY, FYNNEI. The V segment lost 3 bases and the J segment 3 bases; nucleotides outside the gene matches: 4. Written as DNA, the CDR3 is TGTGCCAGCAGTGAGTTGGACAGGTCTAATGAAAAACTGTTTTTT. Its translation is CASSELDRSNEKLFF.

Regarding this clone: The junction departs from germline at one end; a sequencing error may be responsible. The chain joins TRBV7-9 to TRBJ2-1, with 8 bases that match TRBD2. This CDR3 contains 15 residues. CDR1 and CDR2 (germline): SEHNR, FQNEAQ (reference sequence). The CDR3 coding sequence is TGTTCCAGCAGCTTAGGGGCGGGGGGCTACAATGAGCAGTTCTTC. Amino acids: CSSSLGAGGYNEQFF. Together with reference TRBV7-9 and TRBJ2-1, the CDR3 gives the full variable domain: DTGVSQNPRHKITKRGQNVTFRCDPISEHNRLYWYRQTLGQGPEFLTYFQNEAQLEKSRLLSDRFSAERPKGSFSTLEIQRTEQGDSAMYLCSSSLGAGGYNEQFFGPGTRLTVL.

V is TRBV28 and J is TRBJ1-1, with 7 nucleotides matching TRBD1. CDR1 MDHEN and CDR2 SYDVKM come from the germline V gene. V gave up 5 bases and J gave up 6 bases; unmatched junction bases: 12. The CDR3 has 15 residues. DNA for the CDR3: TGTGCCAGCAGTCCCCTAACAGGGGTGATAGCTGAAGCTTTCTTT. It translates to CASSPLTGVIAEAFF. The full variable domain, with the rest looked up from reference TRBV28 and TRBJ1-1, is DVKVTQSSRYLVKRTGEKVFLECVQDMDHENMFWYRQDPGLGLRLIYFSYDVKMKEKGDIPEGYSVSREKKERFSLILESASTNQTSMYLCASSPLTGVIAEAFFGQGTRLTVV.

This clone was recorded a few times. CDR3 sequence reads: CASREDSSSYEQYF. The DNA of the CDR3 is TGTGCCAGCAGAGAGGACAGTAGCTCCTACGAGCAGTACTTC. This chain joins TRBV27 and TRBJ2-7; D may be TRBD1 (6 bases). Germline V gene data show CDR1 as MNHEY and CDR2 as SMNVEV (reference sequence). Trimming shortened V by 6 bases and J by 0 bases, and 12 bases separated the two germline ends. The CDR3 spans 14 residues.

The gene calls are TRBV6-1 and TRBJ1-1; D is uncertain. The germline V gene encodes CDR1 MNHNS and CDR2 SASEGT. This CDR3 has 15 residues. The germline V and J ends were trimmed by 0 bases and 6 bases, with 14 bases remaining between them. CDR3 coding DNA: TGTGCCAGCAGTGAAGCGGTTACGGCAGGCGCTGAAGCTTTCTTT. It encodes CASSEAVTAGAEAFF.

This chain joins TRBV14 and TRBJ1-1; D may be TRBD1 (5 bases). CDR3 length: 18 amino acids. CDR1 is SGHDN, CDR2 FVKESK, per germline. V dropped 2 bases and J dropped 3 bases, with 22 bases sitting between them. CDR3 coding DNA: TGTGCCAGCAGCCAAATCTCTCTACCTCGACAGTACTACACTGAAGCTTTCTTT. This translates into CASSQISLPRQYYTEAFF.